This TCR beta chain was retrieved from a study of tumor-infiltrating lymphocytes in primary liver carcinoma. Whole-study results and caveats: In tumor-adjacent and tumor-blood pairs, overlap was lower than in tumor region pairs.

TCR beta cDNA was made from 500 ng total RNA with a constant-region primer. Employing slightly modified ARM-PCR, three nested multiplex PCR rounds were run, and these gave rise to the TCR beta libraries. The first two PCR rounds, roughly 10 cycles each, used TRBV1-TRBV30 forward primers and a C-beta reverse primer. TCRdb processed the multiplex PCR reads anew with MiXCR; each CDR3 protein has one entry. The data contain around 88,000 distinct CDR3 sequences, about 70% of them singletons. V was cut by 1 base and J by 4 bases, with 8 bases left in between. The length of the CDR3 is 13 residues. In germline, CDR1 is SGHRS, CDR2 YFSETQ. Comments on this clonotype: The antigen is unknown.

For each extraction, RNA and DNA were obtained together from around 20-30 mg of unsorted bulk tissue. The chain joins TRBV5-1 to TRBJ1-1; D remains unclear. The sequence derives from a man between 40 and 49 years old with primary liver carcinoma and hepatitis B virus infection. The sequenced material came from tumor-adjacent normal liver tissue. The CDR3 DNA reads TGCGCCAGCAGCTTGAATATCGGCACTGAAGCTTTCTTT. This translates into CASSLNIGTEAFF.